This TCR beta chain is from a study of T cell responses to AZD1222 COVID-19 vaccine. TCRdb keeps only in-frame clones here, not all; method: immunoSEQ multiplex PCR. Seen here are 130,000 or so clones, less than 90% observed once, and the top ten hold 25% to 30%. The germline V and J ends were trimmed by 1 base and 3 bases, with 9 bases remaining between them. Germline V gene data show CDR1 as LNHDA and CDR2 as SQIVND (reference sequence). This CDR3 has 14 residues. V and J are TRBV19 and TRBJ1-2; D not certain. The clonotype was recovered from an adult in good health. Sequences were derived from peripheral blood, sampled on day 0 of AZD1222 vaccination. CDR3 loop: CASSIGGRYYGYTF. CDR3 in DNA: TGTGCCAGTAGTATAGGCGGCAGGTACTATGGCTACACCTTC.